What follows are 30 T cell receptor beta chains derived from one specimen sequenced in a study of T cell repertoires in cytomegalovirus infection. Their cognate antigens are unknown. MiXCR, run by TCRdb on the reads, gives a single entry per CDR3 protein. The table includes roughly 920,000 distinct CDR3 sequences, approximately 31% detected once. Material: cultured CD8+ T cells from PBMCs, obtained from culture after CMV antigen stimulation. The receptor set was obtained from a human donor in good health (CMV status not recorded). Some clones in this sample may be carry-over from other donors' samples.

The V gene is TRBV6-6, the J gene TRBJ1-1; D is unclear. CDR1 and CDR2 from the germline V gene are MNHNY and SVGAGI (reference sequence). The CDR3 has 12 residues. The V gene lost 6 bases and the J gene lost 5 bases, with 10 bases spanning the gap. This chain's CDR3 is CASSPSRTEAFF. CDR3 DNA: TGTGCCAGCAGCCCGTCGAGGACTGAAGCTTTCTTT.

The gene calls are TRBV6-8 and TRBJ2-7; no clear D. This CDR3 is 12 amino acids long. Trimming removed 5 bases at V and 3 bases at J, with 8 bases between. Germline lookup yields CDR1 MNHGY and CDR2 SAAAGT. The CDR3 region has the DNA TGTGCCAGCAGTCCGACCCACTACGAGCAGTACTTC. Its translation: CASSPTHYEQYF.

This clonotype was counted a single time. V and J are TRBV10-3 and TRBJ2-7; 7 bases match TRBD2. Germline CDR1 ENHRY, CDR2 SYGVKD. J gave up 3 bases and V 5 bases, and 10 bases lay outside the gene matches. The CDR3 has 15 residues. CDR3 in DNA: TGTGCCATCAGTACCTTATCGGGCGGGGGCTACGAGCAGTACTTC. As protein: CAISTLSGGGYEQYF.

Comment on this clonotype: The CDR3 carries no conserved terminal phenylalanine or tryptophan, so it likely arises from a read error. It is unclear where the CDR3 begins or ends on the DNA, so no DNA is shown, and the CDR3 is as TCRdb lists it. J is TRBJ2-7 and V is TRBV29-1; TRBD2 was called by the table and not checked on the DNA. CDR1 is SQVTM and CDR2 is ANQGSEA in the germline V gene. Ends included, the CDR3 has 12 residues. The CDR3 loop is CSVEDSRAQLSL.

There are a few counts of this clonotype. The J gene is TRBJ2-1, the V gene TRBV10-3; 8 nucleotides match TRBD2. The ends lost 0 bases at V and 6 bases at J; junction bases unmatched: 7. CDR1 ENHRY and CDR2 SYGVKD come from the germline V gene. CDR3 size: 16 residues. The DNA of the CDR3 is TGTGCCATCAGTGAGTCGCCGGGGGGGATCCTCAATGAGCAGTTCTTC. This codes for CAISESPGGILNEQFF.

The gene calls are TRBV5-5 and TRBJ2-7; possible D gene TRBD2, 5 bases. With 0 bases removed from V and 1 base from J, the gap between germline ends came to 8 bases. The CDR3 runs 14 residues. Germline CDR1 reads SGHKS; CDR2 reads YYEKEE (reference sequence). This CDR3 reads CASSLAGESYEQYV. The CDR3 DNA sequence: TGTGCCAGCAGCTTGGCCGGGGAATCCTACGAGCAGTACGTC.

This chain connects TRBV12-3 or TRBV12-4 to TRBJ2-7; 7 nucleotides match TRBD1. CDR3 length equals 13 residues. The chain's CDR3 is CANSPTGFNEQYV. The CDR3 nucleotides are TGTGCCAACAGTCCGACAGGGTTCAACGAGCAGTACGTC.

This chain uses TRBV6-1 with TRBJ2-5, with D perhaps TRBD2 (6 bases). Per the germline V gene, CDR1 is MNHNS and CDR2 is SASEGT. Between the trimmed V and J ends, which lost 4 bases and 4 bases, there was a span of 16 bases. The CDR3 runs 15 residues. This CDR3 is CASSAVAAGGETQYF. The CDR3 bases are TGTGCCAGCAGTGCCGTAGCGGCTGGGGGAGAGACCCAGTACTTC.

This clonotype turned up a few times. J is TRBJ2-5 and V is TRBV7-2; the match to TRBD1 covers 9 bases. The CDR3 is 16 residues long. Trimming removed 4 bases from V and 0 bases from J; junction bases left unmatched: 6. CDR1 SGHTA and CDR2 FQGNSA come from the germline V gene. The CDR3 DNA sequence: TGTGCCAGCAGCTCACCGGGACAGGGATACCAAGAGACCCAGTACTTC. Protein product: CASSSPGQGYQETQYF.

The chain is built from TRBV25-1 and TRBJ2-1, with a tentative D call TRBD1 (7 bases). Germline CDR1 is MGHDK and CDR2 is SYGVNS. This CDR3 is 13 amino acids long. Trimming shortened V by 7 bases and J by 9 bases, and 16 bases separated the two germline ends. For the CDR3, the DNA is TGTGCCAGCACCTATTCGGAGGGGGCTGAGCAGTTCTTC. Its translation is CASTYSEGAEQFF.

The chain links TRBV6-5 to TRBJ1-2; no definite D call. The CDR3 covers 15 residues. Germline CDR1 and CDR2: MNHEY and SVGAGI. V was cut by 0 bases and J by 5 bases, with 13 bases left in between. The CDR3 DNA follows: TGTGCCAGCAGTTACTCGAGTCTGGTTGCATATGGCTACACCTTC. This translates into CASSYSSLVAYGYTF.

This clonotype has just a few counts. This rearrangement joins TRBV7-6 to TRBJ2-3; weak D call: TRBD1 (6 bases). The CDR3 sequence is 15 residues long. The germline V gene encodes CDR1 SGHVS and CDR2 FNYEAQ. The germline V and J ends were trimmed by 1 base and 4 bases, with 12 bases remaining between them. CDR3 DNA: TGTGCCAGCAGCTTAGAAGGCAGGGGCGCAGATACGCAGTATTTT. Translation: CASSLEGRGADTQYF.

The chain carries TRBV6-1 and TRBJ2-2; 7 bases line up with TRBD1. In germline, CDR1 is MNHNS, CDR2 SASEGT. CDR3 length equals 14 residues. After removal of 11 bases from V and 7 bases from J, the junction contained 13 bases not matched to a gene. CDR3 amino acids: CASPGQGEGGELFF. CDR3 nucleotides: TGTGCCTCCCCTGGGCAGGGGGAAGGCGGGGAGCTGTTTTTT.

The gene calls are TRBV3-1 and TRBJ1-5; the D is unclear. Germline CDR1 and CDR2: LGHDT and YNNKEL (reference sequence). Trimming pared 0 bases from V and 5 bases from J, leaving 5 bases between. CDR3 size: 13 residues. CDR3: CASSQENDQPQHF. The CDR3 bases are TGTGCCAGCAGCCAAGAGAACGATCAGCCCCAGCATTTT.

This clonotype was found a few times. This chain links TRBV7-6 with TRBJ2-3, with 9 bases lining up with TRBD1. The CDR3 totals 16 residues. Per germline, CDR1 SGHVS and CDR2 FNYEAQ. The V segment lost 6 bases and the J segment 2 bases; nucleotides outside the gene matches: 9. The CDR3 is CASSSFTGGFTDTQYF. CDR3 coding DNA: TGTGCCAGCAGTTCGTTCACAGGGGGCTTCACAGATACGCAGTATTTT.

There are a few counts of this clonotype. The chain uses TRBV6-6 and TRBJ1-5; D not certain. V gave up 0 bases and J gave up 0 bases, with 12 bases separating them. The CDR3 loop spans 17 amino acids. Germline V gives CDR1 MNHNY, CDR2 SVGAGI (reference sequence). CDR3 nucleotides: TGTGCCAGCAGTTACTCGAGAAATCCCGATAGCAATCAGCCCCAGCATTTT. It codes for CASSYSRNPDSNQPQHF.

CDR3 sequence (DNA): TGTGCCAGCAGCGCAGGACAAACACAAAGGGGCAATGAGCAGTTCTTC. The encoded protein is CASSAGQTQRGNEQFF. The rearrangement joins TRBV9 to TRBJ2-1; possible D gene TRBD1, 5 bases. V was pared by 3 bases and J by 6 bases, with 19 bases between. Germline V gene data show CDR1 as SGDLS and CDR2 as YYNGEE. This CDR3 is 16 amino acids long.

The V gene is TRBV6-1, the J gene TRBJ2-7; a weak D match, TRBD1 (5 bases). Germline values: CDR1 MNHNS, CDR2 SASEGT. There are 14 residues in the CDR3. V shed 2 bases and J shed 2 bases, with 10 bases lying between them. CDR3 DNA: TGTGCCAGCAGTGAATTGGACACGGCCTACGAGCAGTACTTC. Its protein is CASSELDTAYEQYF.

This clonotype has only a few counts. This rearrangement joins TRBV28 to TRBJ1-2; 8 nucleotides line up with TRBD1. The V gene's germline CDR1 is MDHEN and CDR2 SYDVKM. Losses at the gene ends were 4 bases for V and 7 bases for J; bases not matched to a gene: 5. CDR3 length: 13 amino acids. The CDR3 coding sequence is TGTGCCAGCAGTTCCTTGGACAGGGCTGGCTACACCTTC. It codes for CASSSLDRAGYTF.

The gene calls are TRBV2 and TRBJ2-1; 9 nucleotides match TRBD2. The CDR3 totals 16 residues. Germline V gene data show CDR1 as SNHLY and CDR2 as FYNNEI. J lost 2 bases, V lost 9 bases, and 11 bases had no gene match. CDR3 region: CARANLAGGTYNEQFF. DNA for the CDR3: TGTGCCAGGGCCAACTTGGCGGGGGGGACCTACAATGAGCAGTTCTTC.

The gene calls are TRBV5-1 and TRBJ2-7; 8 bases are a match to TRBD1. Losses at the gene ends were 4 bases for V and 3 bases for J; bases not matched to a gene: 6. The length of the CDR3 is 14 residues. Germline V gene lookup returns CDR1 SGHRS and CDR2 YFSETQ. The CDR3 loop is CASSTDRELYEQYF. The CDR3 DNA follows: TGCGCCAGCAGCACGGACAGGGAGCTCTACGAGCAGTACTTC.

The chain links TRBV7-6 to TRBJ2-1; D is uncertain. The CDR3 loop spans 12 amino acids. In germline, CDR1 is SGHVS, CDR2 FNYEAQ. Between the trimmed V and J ends, which lost 2 bases and 9 bases, there was a span of 8 bases. The CDR3 DNA is TGTGCCAGCAGCTTAAGAGAGCCTGAGCAGTTCTTC. Protein sequence: CASSLREPEQFF. Full variable domain (missing parts from reference TRBV7-6 and TRBJ2-1): GAGVSQSPRYKVTKRGQDVALRCDPISGHVSLYWYRQALGQGPEFLTYFNYEAQQDKSGLPNDRFSAERPEGSISTLTIQRTEQRDSAMYRCASSLREPEQFFGPGTRLTVL.

J is TRBJ2-1 and V is TRBV5-5; no clear D. The CDR3 is 14 residues long. Per the germline V gene, CDR1 is SGHKS and CDR2 is YYEKEE (reference sequence). V was pared by 4 bases and J by 7 bases, with 15 bases between. CDR3 residues: CASSPYTLQNEQFF. In DNA, the CDR3 is TGTGCCAGCAGCCCCTATACCTTACAGAATGAGCAGTTCTTC.

Concerning this clonotype itself: One base away lies a much larger clone, so this may be a sequencing read error. This chain uses TRBV5-6 with TRBJ1-2; 8 bases fit TRBD1. The CDR3 has 13 amino acids. Germline V gene data show CDR1 as SGHDT and CDR2 as YYEEEE. V trimming: 4 bases; J trimming: 4 bases; junction bases outside the gene matches: 3. This CDR3 is CASSQGQAYGYTF. The CDR3 DNA reads TGTGCCAGCAGCCAGGGACAGGCCTATGGCTACACCTTC.

This chain joins TRBV4-1 and TRBJ1-2, with a weak D call TRBD1 (6 bases). This CDR3 spans 15 amino acids. The germline V gene encodes CDR1 MGHRA and CDR2 YSYEKL. The V gene lost 3 bases and the J gene lost 3 bases, with 14 bases spanning the gap. The CDR3: CASSHTGRVDYGYTF. In DNA, the CDR3 is TGCGCCAGCAGCCACACAGGGAGAGTTGACTATGGCTACACCTTC.

The chain combines TRBV19 with TRBJ2-7; D call uncertain. There are 14 residues in the CDR3. V gave up 3 bases and J gave up 1 base, with 10 bases separating them. From germline, CDR1 is LNHDA and CDR2 SQIVND (reference sequence). The CDR3 sequence is CASSMAARSYEQYF. In DNA, the CDR3 is TGTGCCAGTAGTATGGCGGCCCGGTCCTACGAGCAGTACTTC.

In its sample, this clonotype was seen a few times. V gene TRBV28 combines with J gene TRBJ2-7; 7 bases line up with TRBD1. The CDR3 has 14 amino acids. J gave up 2 bases and V 5 bases, and 6 bases lay outside the gene matches. Germline loops: CDR1 MDHEN, CDR2 SYDVKM. This chain's CDR3 is CASSTPDRAYEQYV. The CDR3 DNA sequence: TGTGCCAGCAGTACTCCCGACAGGGCCTACGAGCAGTACGTC.

This clonotype appeared a few times. V and J are TRBV27 and TRBJ2-7; TRBD1 matches 8 bases. V lost 4 bases to trimming and J lost 6 bases; unmatched junction nucleotides: 11. This CDR3 is 15 amino acids long. The germline V gene encodes CDR1 MNHEY and CDR2 SMNVEV (reference sequence). The CDR3 sequence is CASSSRGQGTREQYF. The CDR3, as DNA: TGTGCCAGCAGTTCCAGGGGGCAGGGGACCCGCGAGCAGTACTTC.

This clonotype was observed a handful of times. The chain uses TRBV27 and TRBJ2-1; a possible D gene is TRBD2 (6 bases). CDR1 and CDR2 (germline): MNHEY, SMNVEV (reference sequence). The CDR3 consists of 17 residues. The V end lost 2 bases, the J end lost 7 bases, and 21 bases lay between the germline ends. The CDR3: CASSLIGGVVSLNEQFF. In DNA form, the CDR3 reads TGTGCCAGCAGTTTAATAGGCGGGGTGGTAAGTTTGAATGAGCAGTTCTTC.

The chain carries TRBV7-2 and TRBJ2-3, with 8 bases aligning to TRBD1. The CDR3 is made up of 16 amino acids. Germline assignment: CDR1 SGHTA and CDR2 FQGNSA. V shed 2 bases and J 6 bases; nucleotides not matched to a gene: 10. The CDR3 spells CASSLTWRRGLDTQYF. CDR3 nucleotides: TGTGCCAGCAGCTTAACATGGCGCAGGGGGCTGGATACGCAGTATTTT. Variable domain in full (rest from reference TRBV7-2 and TRBJ2-3): GAGVSQSPSNKVTEKGKDVELRCDPISGHTALYWYRQSLGQGLEFLIYFQGNSAPDKSGLPSDRFSAERTGGSVSTLTIQRTQQEDSAVYLCASSLTWRRGLDTQYFGPGTRLTVL.